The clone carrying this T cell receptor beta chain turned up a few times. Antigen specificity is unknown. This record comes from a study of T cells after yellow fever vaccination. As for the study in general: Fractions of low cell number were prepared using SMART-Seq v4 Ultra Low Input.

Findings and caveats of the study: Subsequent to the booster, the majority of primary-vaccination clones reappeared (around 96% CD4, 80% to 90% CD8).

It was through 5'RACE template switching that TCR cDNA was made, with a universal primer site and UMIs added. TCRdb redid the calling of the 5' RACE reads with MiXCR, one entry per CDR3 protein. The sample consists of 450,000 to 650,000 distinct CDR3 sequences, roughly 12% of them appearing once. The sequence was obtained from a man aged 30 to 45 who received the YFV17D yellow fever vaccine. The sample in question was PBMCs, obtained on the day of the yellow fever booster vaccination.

CDR3 sequence (DNA): TGTGCCAGCAGCTTGAGACGGTCGGGGGCCGACCGGGCGCAGTACTTC. It specifies CASSLRRSGADRAQYF. The chain employs TRBV5-6 and TRBJ2-7, with D perhaps being TRBD1 or TRBD2 (6 bases each). In germline, CDR1 is SGHDT, CDR2 YYEEEE. This CDR3 is 16 amino acids long. The V and J ends lost 1 base and 9 bases respectively, with 23 bases between them. Combining the CDR3 with reference TRBV5-6 and TRBJ2-7 gives the whole variable domain DAGVTQSPTHLIKTRGQQVTLRCSPKSGHDTVSWYQQALGQGPQFIFQYYEEEERQRGNFPDRFSGHQFPNYSSELNVNALLLGDSALYLCASSLRRSGADRAQYFGPGTRLTVT.